This T cell receptor (beta chain) was sequenced in a study of T-cell memory formation after mild COVID-19. Overall study context: TCR clustering was largely donor specific.

Constant-segment primers served in 5'RACE that generated TCR alpha and TCR beta cDNA libraries bearing sample barcodes and UMIs. TCRdb called the 5' RACE reads again in MiXCR, with one record for every CDR3 protein. This table holds a few hundred thousand distinct CDR3 sequences, roughly 21% found once. Findings and limits, study-wide: Of the contracting clones, CD4+ ones lay mainly in CM and EM, and CD8+ ones in EMRA.

Germline CDR1 is SQVTM and CDR2 is ANQGSEA. With 7 bases clipped from V and 5 bases from J, the junction kept 9 bases outside the gene matches. The CDR3 is 13 amino acids. This clonotype has just a few counts. Its antigen is undetermined. The receptor comes from a man between 18 and 35 years old who had mild COVID-19 (a few samples of this study predate the infection). Cell type and time point are not known. This chain links TRBV29-1 with TRBJ2-5, with 8 nucleotides matching TRBD1. The sample comprised PBMCs or a T cell subset sorted from them (not recorded which). The CDR3 DNA reads as TGCAGCGCTTCCAGGGGGCTGGAGGAGACCCAGTACTTC. It is translated as CSASRGLEETQYF.